The 24 T cell receptor beta chains given below trace back to one sample, sequenced in a study of blood T cell repertoires in COVID-19. Clones were sequenced by immunoSEQ multiplex PCR, and TCRdb holds only the in-frame ones, with some missing. This table holds some 190,000 clones, 88% found once. The source material was peripheral blood. These receptors were collected from a man in his late teens or twenties with active or convalescent COVID-19.

The genes are TRBV5-1 and TRBJ2-3, with 7 bases lining up with TRBD1. V trimming: 4 bases; J trimming: 0 bases; junction bases outside the gene matches: 8. CDR1 and CDR2 (germline): SGHRS, YFSETQ. The CDR3 sequence is 16 residues long. Here the CDR3 DNA reads TGCGCCAGCAGCCCGGGGACAGCGTCTAGCACAGATACGCAGTATTTT. Its protein product is CASSPGTASSTDTQYF.

The rearrangement links TRBV6-5 to TRBJ1-2, with D perhaps TRBD1 (5 bases). CDR1 is MNHEY, CDR2 SVGAGI, per germline. The CDR3 totals 15 residues. V lost 0 bases, J lost 3 bases, and 11 bases lay in between. This CDR3 reads CASSYSGRDDYGYTF. In DNA, the CDR3 is TGTGCCAGCAGTTACTCGGGGCGGGACGACTATGGCTACACCTTC.

The rearrangement links TRBV15 to TRBJ1-1; maybe TRBD1 (6 bases). Deletions cut 0 bases from V and 4 bases from J, with 12 bases between. The germline V gene has CDR1 LNHNV and CDR2 YYDKDF (reference sequence). The CDR3 totals 15 residues. The CDR3 sequence is CATSRENREGTEAFF. DNA for the CDR3: TGTGCCACCAGCAGAGAGAACAGGGAAGGCACTGAAGCTTTCTTT.

V gene TRBV7-6 combines with J gene TRBJ2-2; 8 bases match TRBD1. Trimming removed 3 bases from V and 4 bases from J; junction bases left unmatched: 4. CDR1 and CDR2 (germline): SGHVS, FNYEAQ. The CDR3 runs 15 residues. The CDR3: CASSFLGQGTGELFF. CDR3 coding DNA: TGTGCCAGCAGCTTTCTAGGACAGGGCACCGGGGAGCTGTTTTTT.

The V gene is TRBV30, the J gene TRBJ1-5, with TRBD1 as a possible D gene (5 bases). V shed 2 bases and J shed 4 bases, with 12 bases lying between them. Per the germline V gene, CDR1 is GTSNPN and CDR2 is SVGIG (reference sequence). This CDR3 has 14 amino acids. As DNA, the CDR3 is TGTGCCTGGAGTCCAGGGTCCCTGAATCAGCCCCAGCATTTT. Amino acids: CAWSPGSLNQPQHF.

The chain carries TRBV29-1 and TRBJ1-1; the D is unclear. The CDR3 loop spans 15 amino acids. The germline V and J ends were trimmed by 0 bases and 0 bases, with 11 bases remaining between them. Germline V gene sequence: CDR1 SQVTM, CDR2 ANQGSEA. The CDR3 spells CSVEDLAKMNTEAFF. The DNA for the CDR3 is TGCAGCGTTGAAGATCTGGCCAAAATGAACACTGAAGCTTTCTTT.

CDR3 DNA sequence: TGTGCAAGTCGCCCAACGGGGACAGCTGGAAACACCATATATTTT. Protein product: CASRPTGTAGNTIYF. The rearrangement joins TRBV12-2 to TRBJ1-3; no DNA check was done on the table's D call, TRBD1. TRBV12-2 is classified as a pseudogene. The CDR3 covers 15 residues.

The rearrangement joins TRBV19 to TRBJ1-2; D unclear. Germline values: CDR1 LNHDA, CDR2 SQIVND (reference sequence). Trimming left V 3 bases short and J 2 bases short, with 4 bases between. The CDR3 has 12 amino acids. The CDR3 DNA follows: TGTGCCAGTAGTATCTCGAACTATGGCTACACCTTC. Amino acid sequence: CASSISNYGYTF. Supplemented by reference TRBV19 and TRBJ1-2, the full variable domain reads DGGITQSPKYLFRKEGQNVTLSCEQNLNHDAMYWYRQDPGQGLRLIYYSQIVNDFQKGDIAEGYSVSREKKESFPLTVTSAQKNPTAFYLCASSISNYGYTFGSGTRLTVV.

This clone came up once. The chain employs TRBV19 and TRBJ2-1; D possibly corresponds to TRBD2 (5 bases). The germline gives CDR1 LNHDA, CDR2 SQIVND (reference sequence). There are 15 residues in the CDR3. V was cut by 3 bases and J by 4 bases, with 13 bases left in between. CDR3 residues: CASSISSGGYNEQFF. The CDR3 nucleotides are TGTGCCAGTAGTATTAGCAGCGGAGGATACAATGAGCAGTTCTTC.

This chain connects TRBV7-2 to TRBJ2-1; TRBD2 matches at 11 bases. CDR1 SGHTA and CDR2 FQGNSA come from the germline V gene. The CDR3 sequence is 15 residues long. J lost 9 bases, V lost 4 bases, and 8 bases had no gene match. The DNA for the CDR3 is TGTGCCAGCAGCTCTCTAGCGGGAGGCTGGGGTGAGCAGTTCTTC. It specifies CASSSLAGGWGEQFF.

The J gene is TRBJ2-3, the V gene TRBV5-8; the D gene is possibly TRBD1 (6 bases). Between the trimmed V and J ends, which lost 5 bases and 5 bases, there was a span of 9 bases. The CDR3 totals 12 residues. CDR1 and CDR2 (germline): SGHTS, YDEGEE. The CDR3 DNA sequence: TGTGCCAGCAGTGGGGGCGTAGATACGCAGTATTTT. Its translation is CASSGGVDTQYF.

The J gene is TRBJ2-1, the V gene TRBV3-1 (or the pseudogene TRBV3-2); D is perhaps TRBD2 (5 bases). This CDR3 comprises 15 residues. V was clipped by 1 base and J by 9 bases, with 16 bases between them. Germline values: CDR1 LGHDT, CDR2 YNNKEL (reference sequence). CDR3 protein: CASSQVSIGIPEQFF. CDR3 in DNA: TGTGCCAGCAGCCAAGTGTCTATCGGGATCCCTGAGCAGTTCTTC.

A word on this clone: Other DNA sequences of this sample code for an identical CDR3. The chain combines TRBV6-5 with TRBJ1-2; D gene uncertain. Germline CDR1 reads MNHEY; CDR2 reads SVGAGI. V was clipped by 9 bases and J by 4 bases, with 9 bases between them. CDR3 length equals 11 residues. The CDR3, as DNA: TGTGCCAGTACGAGCGGCTATGGCTACACCTTC. Amino acid sequence: CASTSGYGYTF.

This chain connects TRBV3-1 (or the pseudogene TRBV3-2) to TRBJ2-7; D ambiguous. The CDR3 covers 17 residues. V lost 5 bases, J lost 3 bases, and 23 bases lay in between. The germline gives CDR1 LGHDT, CDR2 YNNKEL (reference sequence). The CDR3 DNA sequence: TGTGCCAGCAGCTTAAAAGTTGCGGCACTTGGAGACTACGAGCAGTACTTC. Its translation is CASSLKVAALGDYEQYF.

This clone was observed once. V is TRBV10-3 and J is TRBJ2-3, with TRBD1 matching 8 bases. This CDR3 region has 15 residues. Germline CDR1 reads ENHRY; CDR2 reads SYGVKD. V was clipped by 0 bases and J by 2 bases; unmatched bases: 1. The CDR3: CAISESQGATDTQYF. The CDR3 DNA reads as TGTGCCATCAGTGAGTCGCAGGGGGCCACAGATACGCAGTATTTT.

The rearrangement links TRBV6-2 or TRBV6-3 to TRBJ1-1, with 9 bases identical to TRBD1. This CDR3 contains 14 residues. Germline values: CDR1 MNHEY, CDR2 SVGEGT. V lost 5 bases and J lost 3; bases outside the gene matches: 4. The CDR3 nucleotides are TGTGCCAGCAGTCCAGACAGGGGGTACACTGAAGCTTTCTTT. Translation: CASSPDRGYTEAFF.

This chain links TRBV30 with TRBJ1-4; 7 nucleotides align to TRBD1. Germline V gene lookup returns CDR1 GTSNPN and CDR2 SVGIG (reference sequence). This CDR3 is built from 16 residues. The junction had 11 bases not matched to a gene; V was cut back by 0 bases and J by 7 bases. The CDR3 protein is CAWSVNRGVVGEKLFF. Written as DNA, the CDR3 is TGTGCCTGGAGTGTAAACAGGGGAGTGGTAGGTGAAAAACTGTTTTTT.

V is TRBV6-5 and J is TRBJ2-5, with TRBD1 matching over 7 bases. The CDR3 spans 14 residues. V shed 7 bases, J shed 5 bases, and the junction held 10 bases outside the gene matches. Germline CDR1 is MNHEY and CDR2 is SVGAGI. The CDR3 coding sequence is TGTGCCAGCATAAGGGGGCGCGCCTCGGAGACCCAGTACTTC. Encoded protein: CASIRGRASETQYF.

There are a few counts of this clone. The V gene is TRBV5-6, the J gene TRBJ1-1; D is perhaps TRBD1 (5 bases). V was shortened by 3 bases and J by 1 base, with 13 bases between the two germline ends. There are 15 residues in the CDR3. CDR1 is SGHDT, CDR2 YYEEEE, per germline. CDR3 residues: CASSSTGRGNTEAFF. The CDR3 region has the DNA TGTGCCAGCAGCTCTACTGGGAGGGGGAACACTGAAGCTTTCTTT.

This chain joins TRBV5-1 and TRBJ1-5; 9 nucleotides match TRBD1. The CDR3 is 14 amino acids. The V and J ends lost 2 bases and 4 bases, in that order; junction bases with no gene match: 1. Germline V gene sequence: CDR1 SGHRS, CDR2 YFSETQ. DNA for the CDR3: TGCGCCAGCAGCTTAGGGACAGGGAATCAGCCCCAGCATTTT. Protein product: CASSLGTGNQPQHF.

The chain links TRBV7-3 to TRBJ1-5; the D is unclear. Germline-derived CDR1 and CDR2 are SGHTA and FQGTGA. Trimming cost V 1 base and J 6 bases, with 7 bases left between them. The CDR3 runs to 13 residues. CDR3 sequence (DNA): TGTGCCAGCAGCTTAAGTGAGGGTCAGCCCCAGCATTTT. Its translation: CASSLSEGQPQHF.

Comment on this clone: Other DNA variants within this sample encode the same CDR3. The rearrangement uses TRBV4-3 and TRBJ2-3, with D perhaps TRBD2 (5 bases). The CDR3 length is 14 residues. Trimming pared 0 bases from V and 5 bases from J, leaving 9 bases between. Germline values: CDR1 LGHNA, CDR2 YSLEER. CDR3 in DNA: TGCGCCAGCAGCCAAGAAAAAGGACTAGATACGCAGTATTTT. It translates to CASSQEKGLDTQYF.

This sequence joins TRBV3-1 (or the pseudogene TRBV3-2) and TRBJ2-4; perhaps TRBD1 as D (5 bases). CDR1 LGHDT and CDR2 YNNKEL come from the germline V gene (reference sequence). V lost 1 base to trimming and J lost 8 bases, with 15 bases between them. This CDR3 region has 15 residues. CDR3 in DNA: TGTGCCAGCAGCCAAGGTCTCAGGGTAGGTTACATTCAGTACTTC. This codes for CASSQGLRVGYIQYF.

With respect to this clone: This sample also contains other DNA sequences that code for the same CDR3. The chain uses TRBV12-3 or TRBV12-4 and TRBJ1-2; D call uncertain. Trimming took 1 base from V and 2 from J, leaving 5 bases between them. The CDR3 spans 13 residues. The CDR3 is CASSLGQNYGYTF. The CDR3 region has the DNA TGTGCCAGCAGTTTAGGTCAGAACTATGGCTACACCTTC.